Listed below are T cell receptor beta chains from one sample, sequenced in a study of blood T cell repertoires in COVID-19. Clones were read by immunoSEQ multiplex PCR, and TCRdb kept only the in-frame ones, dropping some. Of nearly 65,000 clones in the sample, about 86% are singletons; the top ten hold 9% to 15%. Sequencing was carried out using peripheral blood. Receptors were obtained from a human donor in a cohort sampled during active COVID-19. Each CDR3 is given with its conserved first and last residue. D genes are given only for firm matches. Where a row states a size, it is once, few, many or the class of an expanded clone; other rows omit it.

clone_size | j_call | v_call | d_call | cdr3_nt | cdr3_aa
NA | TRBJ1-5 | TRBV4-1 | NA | TGCGCCAGCAGCGCACGATTACTCGGTCAGCCCCAGCATTTT | CASSARLLGQPQHF
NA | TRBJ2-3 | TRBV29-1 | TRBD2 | TGCAGCGGGCAATTCCCCGGACTAGCGGCCGATACGCAGTATTTT | CSGQFPGLAADTQYF
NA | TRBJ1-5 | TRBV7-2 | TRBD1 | TGTGCCAGCAGCTTAGGAGGACAGGGGTTAGGCAATCAGCCCCAGCATTTT | CASSLGGQGLGNQPQHF
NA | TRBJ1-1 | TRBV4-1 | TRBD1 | TGCGCCAGCAGCCAAGGGAGACAGGGGGACACTGAAGCTTTCTTT | CASSQGRQGDTEAFF
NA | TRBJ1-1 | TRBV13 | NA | TGTGCCAGCAGCGATCGACCGGGGAACACTGAAGCTTTCTTT | CASSDRPGNTEAFF
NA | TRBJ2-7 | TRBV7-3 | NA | TGTGCCAGCAGCTTAGGGTCCGGAGGCGTTATGACATTC | CASSLGSGGVMTF
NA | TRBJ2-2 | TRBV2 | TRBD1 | TGTGCCAGCCGGGGACAGACGAACACCGGGGAGCTGTTTTTT | CASRGQTNTGELFF
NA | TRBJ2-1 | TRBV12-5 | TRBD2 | TGTGCTAGTGGTACATCAGGACTAGCGGGAATCAATGAGCAGTTCTTC | CASGTSGLAGINEQFF
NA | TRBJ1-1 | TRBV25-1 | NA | TGTGCCAGCAGCCTAGGGGAGAACACTGAAGCTTTCTTT | CASSLGENTEAFF
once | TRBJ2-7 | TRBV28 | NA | TGTGCCAGCAGTTTCCACTACGAGCAGTACTTC | CASSFHYEQYF
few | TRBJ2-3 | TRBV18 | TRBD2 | TGTGCCAGCTCACCTAGCGGGATAAGCACAGATACGCAGTATTTT | CASSPSGISTDTQYF
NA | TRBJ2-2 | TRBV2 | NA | TGTGCCAGCAACTGGTTCTCTACCGGGGAGCTGTTTTTT | CASNWFSTGELFF
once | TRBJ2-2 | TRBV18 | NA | TGTGCCAGCTCACCCGAGGGGGAGCTGTTTTTT | CASSPEGELFF
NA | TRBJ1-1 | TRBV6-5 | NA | TGTGCCAGCAGTTACTCCCCAGGGTGGGGTACTGAAGCTTTCTTT | CASSYSPGWGTEAFF
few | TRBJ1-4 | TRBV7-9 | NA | TGTGCCAGCGGATCGGACAGTGGGGCATGGGGTAATGAAAAACTGTTTTTT | CASGSDSGAWGNEKLFF
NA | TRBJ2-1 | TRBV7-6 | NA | TGTGCCAGCAGCCTCTGGACTACCCCGAGCTCCTACAATGAGCAGTTCTTC | CASSLWTTPSSYNEQFF
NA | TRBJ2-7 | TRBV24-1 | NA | TGTGCCACCAGTGACTCGACAGGTCCCTACGAGCAGTACTTC | CATSDSTGPYEQYF
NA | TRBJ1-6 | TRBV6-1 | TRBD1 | TGTGCCAGCAGTGAAGCGCGGGACAGGGATAATTCACCCCTCCACTTT | CASSEARDRDNSPLHF
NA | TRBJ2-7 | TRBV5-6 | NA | TGTGCCAGCAGCCGGACAGCTCATACCTACGAGCAGTACTTC | CASSRTAHTYEQYF
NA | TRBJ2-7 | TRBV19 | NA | TGTGCCAGTAGTATAGTATATGGGCAGGCCTACGAGCAGTACTTC | CASSIVYGQAYEQYF
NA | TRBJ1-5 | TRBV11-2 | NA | TGTGCCAGCAGCTTAAAGGGGTGGGGTGGACGGAGCAATCAGCCCCAGCATTTT | CASSLKGWGGRSNQPQHF
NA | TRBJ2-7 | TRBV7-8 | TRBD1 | TGTGCCAGCAGCTTAGTTCGGACAGGGGGACGGGAGCAGTACTTC | CASSLVRTGGREQYF
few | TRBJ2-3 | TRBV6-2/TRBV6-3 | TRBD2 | TGTGCCAGCAGTGTTACTAGCGGGAGCACAGATACGCAGTATTTT | CASSVTSGSTDTQYF
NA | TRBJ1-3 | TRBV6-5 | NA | TGTGCCAGCAGAATAACAGGGCCTGGAAACACCATATATTTT | CASRITGPGNTIYF
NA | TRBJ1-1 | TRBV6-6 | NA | TGTGCCAGCAGTTACGGCAGGGGGAACACTGAAGCTTTCTTT | CASSYGRGNTEAFF
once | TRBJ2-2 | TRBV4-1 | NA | TGCGCCAGCAGCCCCACAGGGATGCTCACCGGGGAGCTGTTTTTT | CASSPTGMLTGELFF
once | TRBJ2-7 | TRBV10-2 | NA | TGCGCCAGCACAACATCCTACGAGCAGTACTTC | CASTTSYEQYF
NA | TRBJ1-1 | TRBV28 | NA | TGTGCCAGCAGTGTGACTAGACAGAACACTGAAGCTTTCTTT | CASSVTRQNTEAFF
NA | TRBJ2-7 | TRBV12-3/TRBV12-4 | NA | TGTGCCAGCAGCCTGGGGGAGGACTACGAGCAGTACTTC | CASSLGEDYEQYF
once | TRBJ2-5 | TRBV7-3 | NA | TGTGCCAGCAGCTTAATTGGCGGGGGCTCAGAGACCCAGTACTTC | CASSLIGGGSETQYF
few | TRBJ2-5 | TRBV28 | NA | TGTGCCAGCAGCGGAGGAGGGAGACAAGAGACCCAGTACTTC | CASSGGGRQETQYF
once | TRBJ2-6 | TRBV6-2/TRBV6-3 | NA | TGTGCCAGCAGTTACCAGGGAGGTTCTGGGGCCAACGTCCTGACTTTC | CASSYQGGSGANVLTF
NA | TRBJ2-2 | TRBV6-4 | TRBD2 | TGTGCCAGCAGTGAACTAGCGGGAGAAGGCACCGGGGAGCTGTTTTTT | CASSELAGEGTGELFF
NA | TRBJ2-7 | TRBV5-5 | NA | TGTGCCAGCAGCCCCGCTGACGGCCGGAGCTACGAGCAGTACTTC | CASSPADGRSYEQYF
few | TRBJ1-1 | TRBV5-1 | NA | TGCGCCAGCAGCTATATGACAGGCCTGAACACTGAAGCTTTCTTT | CASSYMTGLNTEAFF
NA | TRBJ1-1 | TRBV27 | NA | TGTGCCAGCAGCTATTCAGGCTACACTGAAGCTTTCTTT | CASSYSGYTEAFF
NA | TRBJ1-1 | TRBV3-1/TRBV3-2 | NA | TGTGCCAGCAGCCAAGATTGGCGGGGAGGAGGGGACACTGAAGCTTTCTTT | CASSQDWRGGGDTEAFF
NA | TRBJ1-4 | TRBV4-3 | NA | TGCGCCAGCAGCCATACTTCAACTAATGAAAAACTGCTTTTT | CASSHTSTNEKLLF
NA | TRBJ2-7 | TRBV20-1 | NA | TGCAGTGCTAGTTCGTATTCGGACAGAGCCTACGAGCAGTACTTC | CSASSYSDRAYEQYF
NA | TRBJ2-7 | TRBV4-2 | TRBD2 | TGTGCCAGCAGCCAAGGGACTAGCGGGATTTCCTACGAGCAGTACTTC | CASSQGTSGISYEQYF
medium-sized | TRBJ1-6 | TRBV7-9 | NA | TGTGCCAGCAGCTTAGCAGGGGCGGTTAATTCACCCCTCCACTTT | CASSLAGAVNSPLHF
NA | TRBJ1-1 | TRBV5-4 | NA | TGTGCCAGCAGCTTGGGGCGGGACACTGAAGCTTTCTTT | CASSLGRDTEAFF
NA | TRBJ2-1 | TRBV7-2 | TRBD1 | TGTGCCAGCAGCTTAGGAGGAACAGGGGGGTACAATGAGCAGTTCTTC | CASSLGGTGGYNEQFF
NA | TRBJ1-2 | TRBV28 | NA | TGTGCCACCGTGACGGGGGGAGAGGGAGGCTACACCTTC | CATVTGGEGGYTF
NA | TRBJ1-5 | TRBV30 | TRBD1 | TGTGCCTGGAGCGGTGGACAGGGCCTTTTGAGCAATCAGCCCCAGCATTTT | CAWSGGQGLLSNQPQHF
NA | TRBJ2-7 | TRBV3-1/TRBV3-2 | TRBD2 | TGTGCCAGCAGCCAACAACTAGCGGGCTACGAGCAGTACTTC | CASSQQLAGYEQYF
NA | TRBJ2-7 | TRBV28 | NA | TGTGCCAGCAGATCCGGTTACCCCTACGAGCAGTACTTC | CASRSGYPYEQYF
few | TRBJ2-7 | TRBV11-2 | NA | TGTGCCAGCACACGGGGCTACGAGCAGTACTTC | CASTRGYEQYF
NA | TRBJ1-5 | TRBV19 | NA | TGTGCCAGTAGTACAGGAAGGAGCAATCAGCCCCAGCATTTT | CASSTGRSNQPQHF
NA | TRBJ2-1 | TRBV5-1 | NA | TGCGCCAGCAGCCCACCAATGGGCCAGGGGTACTACAATGAGCAGTTCTTC | CASSPPMGQGYYNEQFF
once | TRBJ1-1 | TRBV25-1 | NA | TGTGCCAGCAGTGGAGAATCCTATCTCATGAACACTGAAGCTTTCTTT | CASSGESYLMNTEAFF
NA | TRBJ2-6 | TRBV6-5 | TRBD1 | TGTGCCAGCAGGTCTTCAGGGGGCTACGTCCTGACTTTC | CASRSSGGYVLTF
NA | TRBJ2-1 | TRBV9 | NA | TGTGCCAGCAGCGTAGCTCAAACAGACGAACAAGTAACTGAGCAGTTCTTC | CASSVAQTDEQVTEQFF